This T cell receptor beta chain was profiled in a study of shared clonotypes between healthy human individuals. Study outcomes and limitations: Rarefaction exposed incomplete sorted-subset sequencing despite large depth.

Naive CD8 cells were CD45RO-negative, positively selected for CCR7, excluding terminally differentiated effector memory CD45RA+ cells. The assay was immunoSEQ multiplex PCR, and TCRdb's table has in-frame clones only and misses some. The data contain roughly 850,000 clones, roughly 96% of them singletons. Notes on this clone: Its antigen is undetermined.

V was trimmed by 5 bases and J by 0 bases, leaving 11 bases between them. From germline, CDR1 is WSHSY and CDR2 SAAADI. CDR3 length: 15 amino acids. The chain recombines TRBV10-2 with TRBJ2-1; D may correspond to TRBD1 or TRBD2 (5 bases each). This TCR derives from a man aged 30 to 45 in good health. Sequencing was carried out using naive CD8+ T cells sorted from blood. CDR3 region: CASSRPGSSYNEQFF. The DNA of the CDR3 is TGCGCCAGCAGTCGGCCAGGGAGCTCCTACAATGAGCAGTTCTTC.